The 8 T cell receptor beta chains below all came from one sample that was sequenced in a study of blood T cell repertoires in COVID-19. Sequencing was performed with immunoSEQ multiplex PCR; in TCRdb, only in-frame clones are kept and a portion is missing. The sample has 200,000 to 250,000 clones, 75% to 85% seen once. Specimen: peripheral blood. The receptors derive from a woman older than 75 with COVID-19, enrolled during active disease.

V usage is TRBV5-5 and J usage is TRBJ1-1, with D unresolved. The V gene lost 7 bases and the J gene lost 4 bases, with 11 bases spanning the gap. Germline V lookup: CDR1 SGHKS, CDR2 YYEKEE (reference sequence). This CDR3 comprises 12 residues. The CDR3 coding sequence is TGTGCCAGCTCCCAGGCCATCACTGAAGCTTTCTTT. Protein: CASSQAITEAFF.

This clone came up once. The genes are TRBV30 and TRBJ1-4, with D unclear. The CDR3 consists of 13 residues. V was pared by 0 bases and J by 5 bases, with 7 bases between. Germline CDR1 and CDR2: GTSNPN and SVGIG (reference sequence). CDR3 nucleotide sequence: TGTGCCTGGAGTGTACGGGAAAATGAAAAACTGTTTTTT. As protein: CAWSVRENEKLFF.

This sequence joins TRBV5-1 and TRBJ1-1; maybe TRBD1 (5 bases). The CDR3 length is 14 residues. V was shortened by 1 base and J by 1 base, with 8 bases between the two germline ends. Germline V gene lookup returns CDR1 SGHRS and CDR2 YFSETQ. The CDR3 region is CASSLPGSNTEAFF. DNA of the CDR3: TGCGCCAGCAGCTTGCCAGGGTCGAACACTGAAGCTTTCTTT.

The chain recombines TRBV28 with TRBJ2-7; TRBD2 aligns across 8 bases. The CDR3 loop spans 17 amino acids. CDR1 MDHEN and CDR2 SYDVKM come from the germline V gene. With V trimmed by 4 bases and J by 1 base, 12 bases remained unmatched. The CDR3 region has the DNA TGTGCCAGCAGTTCGCAGGTCCGGACTAGCTCATCCTACGAGCAGTACTTC. The encoded protein is CASSSQVRTSSSYEQYF.

This clone was detected only once. The J gene is TRBJ2-6, the V gene TRBV4-2; D is undetermined. The CDR3 spans 19 residues. Germline V CDR1 and CDR2: LGHNA, YNFKEQ. Trimming left V 0 bases short and J 0 bases short, with 15 bases between. CDR3 nucleotides: TGTGCCAGCAGCCAAGATGCCGGTCGGTCCTCCTCTGGGGCCAACGTCCTGACTTTC. It translates to CASSQDAGRSSSGANVLTF.

The CDR3 DNA reads TGTGCCAGCAGACCCGGGACAGAATATAATTCACCCCTCCACTTT. Translating gives CASRPGTEYNSPLHF. The genes are TRBV7-2 and TRBJ1-6; 7 bases agree with TRBD1. The V gene's germline CDR1 is SGHTA and CDR2 FQGNSA. V was pared by 6 bases and J by 4 bases, with 6 bases of the junction left unmatched. The CDR3 length is 15 residues.

The rearrangement uses TRBV2 and TRBJ2-1, with 10 bases aligning to TRBD2. CDR1 is SNHLY, CDR2 FYNNEI, per germline. The CDR3 is 15 residues long. V trimming: 6 bases; J trimming: 4 bases; junction bases outside the gene matches: 6. The CDR3 sequence is CASRRTSGDYNEQFF. CDR3 DNA sequence: TGTGCCAGCAGGAGGACTAGCGGAGATTACAATGAGCAGTTCTTC.

The chain combines TRBV4-1 with TRBJ2-7; the match to TRBD2 covers 7 bases. The germline V gene has CDR1 MGHRA and CDR2 YSYEKL. With V trimmed by 2 bases and J by 5 bases, 9 bases remained unmatched. The length of the CDR3 is 15 residues. The CDR3 protein is CASSQMPGEGNEQYF. The CDR3 DNA is TGCGCCAGCAGCCAAATGCCGGGGGAGGGGAACGAGCAGTACTTC.